This TCR beta chain was profiled in a study of brain T cells in children with intractable seizures. The sequenced cases were selected for having the highest brain T cell transcript signatures. At least one anti-epileptic drug was given before surgery. Some clones are missing from TCRdb's copy, which holds only in-frame ones; the method was immunoSEQ multiplex PCR. The data hold about 110,000 clones, with under 95% observed a single time. Trimming took off 4 bases at V and 4 bases at J, with 7 bases between the two ends. This CDR3 is 12 amino acids long. This TCR derives from a boy in the first two years of life with hemimegalencephaly and intractable seizures. The chain links TRBV12-3 or TRBV12-4 to TRBJ1-2, with D possibly matching TRBD1 (6 bases). Sample: peripheral blood, taken at surgery. The CDR3 nucleotides read TGTGCCAGCAGTTCAGGGGTCTATGGCTACACCTTC. Its protein is CASSSGVYGYTF.